Presented here are 26 T cell receptor beta chains from one specimen sequenced in a study of shared clonotypes between healthy human individuals (dated by TCRdb to 2020 to 2022). The library was made by the immunoSEQ multiplex PCR assay. Held by TCRdb, this immuneACCESS table contains in-frame sequences only and omits some clones. Under half of the omission traces to an unresolved V gene where checked; the cause of the rest is unknown. The sample table lists about 1.4 million clones, around 95% of them with a count of one. The top ten hold roughly 1.2% of the sample. Sample: naive CD4+ T cells sorted from blood. This specimen's cell subset or site label, interpreted: CD45RA+ positively selected. The receptors come from a man aged 25 to 45 in good health.

The J gene is TRBJ1-1, the V gene TRBV5-6, with D possibly matching TRBD1 (5 bases). This CDR3 has 14 amino acids. Germline values: CDR1 SGHDT, CDR2 YYEEEE. Trimming took 4 bases from V and 7 from J, leaving 17 bases between them. This CDR3 reads CASSPTGRVNEAFF. The CDR3 DNA follows: TGTGCCAGCAGCCCAACCGGCAGGGTTAATGAAGCTTTCTTT.

In the case of this clone: The same CDR3 also results from other DNA sequences found in this sample. The chain recombines TRBV10-3 with TRBJ2-3; D unclear. The germline CDR1 and CDR2 sequences are ENHRY and SYGVKD. V was shortened by 5 bases and J by 0 bases, with 0 bases between the two germline ends. This CDR3 has 11 amino acids. CDR3 in amino acids: CAISSTDTQYF. CDR3 DNA: TGTGCCATCAGTAGCACAGATACGCAGTATTTT.

The chain couples TRBV28 to TRBJ1-2; D is undetermined. V was shortened by 5 bases and J by 7 bases, with 8 bases between the two germline ends. Per germline, CDR1 MDHEN and CDR2 SYDVKM. The CDR3 spans 11 residues. The CDR3 loop reads CASSNRVGYTF. The CDR3 coding sequence is TGTGCCAGCAGTAATAGGGTTGGCTACACCTTC.

The chain is built from TRBV7-9 and TRBJ2-7; a possible D gene is TRBD2 (6 bases). V was cut by 5 bases and J by 0 bases, with 14 bases left in between. The germline CDR1 and CDR2 sequences are SEHNR and FQNEAQ (reference sequence). This CDR3 has 15 amino acids. CDR3 DNA sequence: TGTGCCAGCAGCAACGGAGGGGCCTCCTCCTACGAGCAGTACTTC. As protein: CASSNGGASSYEQYF.

This chain joins TRBV30 and TRBJ2-3; D assignment may be TRBD1 or TRBD2 (6 bases each). The CDR3 contains 15 residues. The ends were cut back, 0 bases at V and 0 bases at J, with 10 bases in the middle. CDR1 and CDR2 from the germline V gene are GTSNPN and SVGIG (reference sequence). CDR3 nucleotides: TGTGCCTGGAGTGTAGGGGGGTCCAGCACAGATACGCAGTATTTT. Protein: CAWSVGGSSTDTQYF.

The chain carries TRBV14 and TRBJ2-2, with D unclear. The CDR3 is made up of 14 amino acids. V shed 3 bases and J shed 0 bases, with 5 bases lying between them. Germline-derived CDR1 and CDR2 are SGHDN and FVKESK. The CDR3 sequence is CASSHVANTGELFF. In DNA form, the CDR3 reads TGTGCCAGCAGCCATGTCGCGAACACCGGGGAGCTGTTTTTT.

The J gene is TRBJ2-5, the V gene TRBV18, with TRBD1 matching 8 bases. This CDR3 spans 14 amino acids. Unmatched junction bases numbered 6, after V lost 6 bases and J lost 3 bases. Germline CDR1 KGHSH, CDR2 LQKENI. CDR3 DNA sequence: TGTGCCAGCTCTTACACGACAGGGGAAGAGACCCAGTACTTC. Translated, it gives CASSYTTGEETQYF.

The rearrangement links TRBV5-4 to TRBJ2-1; either TRBD1 or TRBD2 may supply D (5 bases each). Trimming removed 4 bases from V and 4 bases from J, with 15 bases in between. Germline CDR1 reads SGHNT; CDR2 reads YYREEE (reference sequence). The CDR3 has 15 amino acids. The CDR3 spells CASSQVTGLYNEQFF. CDR3 DNA sequence: TGTGCCAGCAGCCAGGTAACGGGGCTATACAATGAGCAGTTCTTC.

The rearrangement links TRBV5-6 to TRBJ2-7, with a possible D match to TRBD2 (5 bases). CDR1 and CDR2 (germline): SGHDT, YYEEEE. The V end lost 0 bases, the J end lost 3 bases, and 13 bases lay between the germline ends. CDR3 length equals 15 residues. The CDR3 is CASSLEWTGSYEQYF. CDR3 coding DNA: TGTGCCAGCAGCTTGGAGTGGACGGGGAGCTACGAGCAGTACTTC.

The gene calls are TRBV19 and TRBJ1-1, with 7 nucleotides matching TRBD1. This CDR3 spans 15 amino acids. Germline trimming cut 4 bases from V and 1 base from J; bases unmatched to any gene: 6. Looked up from germline, CDR1 is LNHDA and CDR2 is SQIVND (reference sequence). The CDR3 sequence: CASSTYRGGNTEAFF. The CDR3 DNA is TGTGCCAGTAGTACTTACAGGGGAGGGAACACTGAAGCTTTCTTT. Supplemented by reference TRBV19 and TRBJ1-1, the full variable domain reads DGGITQSPKYLFRKEGQNVTLSCEQNLNHDAMYWYRQDPGQGLRLIYYSQIVNDFQKGDIAEGYSVSREKKESFPLTVTSAQKNPTAFYLCASSTYRGGNTEAFFGQGTRLTVV.

The genes are TRBV9 and TRBJ1-1, with 8 bases aligning to TRBD1. Looked up from germline, CDR1 is SGDLS and CDR2 is YYNGEE. V was pared by 0 bases and J by 6 bases, with 4 bases of the junction left unmatched. CDR3 size: 14 residues. For the CDR3, the DNA is TGTGCCAGCAGCGTAGGGGGACAGGTCCCTGAAGCTTTCTTT. Residues: CASSVGGQVPEAFF.

The chain recombines TRBV5-1 with TRBJ1-1; 9 bases align to TRBD1. V trimming: 2 bases; J trimming: 0 bases; junction bases outside the gene matches: 5. The CDR3 extends over 16 amino acids. CDR1 and CDR2 from the germline V gene are SGHRS and YFSETQ. The CDR3 sequence is CASSLGTGPMNTEAFF. The CDR3 bases are TGCGCCAGCAGCTTAGGGACAGGGCCTATGAACACTGAAGCTTTCTTT.

The genes are TRBV12-5 and TRBJ2-1; 10 nucleotides align to TRBD2. The trim removed 3 bases at V and 5 bases at J, leaving 7 bases unmatched. This CDR3 has 16 residues. Germline loops: CDR1 LGHNT, CDR2 FRNRAP. In DNA, the CDR3 is TGTGCTAGTGGTTTCCTCCTAGCGGGAGATAACAATGAGCAGTTCTTC. Translation gives CASGFLLAGDNNEQFF. Using reference TRBV12-5 and TRBJ2-1 for the parts outside the CDR3, the full variable domain is DARVTQTPRHKVTEMGQEVTMRCQPILGHNTVFWYRQTMMQGLELLAYFRNRAPLDDSGMPKDRFSAEMPDATLATLKIQPSEPRDSAVYFCASGFLLAGDNNEQFFGPGTRLTVL.

The J gene is TRBJ2-3, the V gene TRBV18; 7 nucleotides align to TRBD1. Germline V gene lookup returns CDR1 KGHSH and CDR2 LQKENI. The V segment lost 3 bases and the J segment 5 bases; nucleotides outside the gene matches: 8. This CDR3 has 15 amino acids. CDR3 DNA: TGTGCCAGCTCACCCATCACAGGGGCCGAAGATACGCAGTATTTT. Its protein product is CASSPITGAEDTQYF.

The J gene is TRBJ2-7, the V gene TRBV29-1, with 7 bases fitting TRBD1. The CDR3 consists of 12 residues. Germline-derived CDR1 and CDR2 are SQVTM and ANQGSEA. The V and J ends lost 7 bases and 5 bases, in that order; junction bases with no gene match: 8. Here the CDR3 DNA reads TGCAGCGCCAACAGGGGAGCAAACGAGCAGTACTTC. Its translation: CSANRGANEQYF.

This sequence joins TRBV5-4 and TRBJ2-1, with 7 nucleotides matching TRBD2. CDR3 length: 15 amino acids. The germline V gene has CDR1 SGHNT and CDR2 YYREEE (reference sequence). V lost 2 bases to trimming and J lost 4 bases; unmatched junction nucleotides: 6. This CDR3 is CASSFKRDPYNEQFF. CDR3 DNA sequence: TGTGCCAGCAGCTTCAAGCGGGACCCTTACAATGAGCAGTTCTTC.

On this clone itself: This sample includes further DNA sequences coding for the same CDR3. The genes are TRBV7-2 and TRBJ1-1, with TRBD1 matching over 8 bases. With 5 bases clipped from V and 1 base from J, the junction kept 3 bases outside the gene matches. Germline V gene sequence: CDR1 SGHTA, CDR2 FQGNSA. The CDR3 length is 14 residues. CDR3 protein: CASSAGTGNTEAFF. CDR3 nucleotide sequence: TGTGCCAGCAGCGCGGGGACAGGGAACACTGAAGCTTTCTTT.

The V call is TRBV18, the J call TRBJ2-3, with 7 bases that match TRBD2. The CDR3 is made up of 15 amino acids. Germline loops: CDR1 KGHSH, CDR2 LQKENI. The junction had 4 bases not matched to a gene; V was cut back by 0 bases and J by 4 bases. CDR3 nucleotides: TGTGCCAGCTCACCACCGGCGGGAGACGCAGATACGCAGTATTTT. It yields the protein CASSPPAGDADTQYF.

The count of this clone is one. This sequence joins TRBV5-1 and TRBJ1-1; 7 nucleotides match TRBD1. The germline V gene has CDR1 SGHRS and CDR2 YFSETQ. The V and J ends lost 4 bases and 7 bases, in that order; junction bases with no gene match: 13. The CDR3 runs to 15 residues. CDR3 nucleotide sequence: TGCGCCAGCAGCCTAGGGGGTACAGGGGTGGGTGAAGCTTTCTTT. It specifies CASSLGGTGVGEAFF.

In DNA form, the CDR3 reads TGTGCCAGCAGTTTTCGAGGCTCTGGGGCCAACGTCCTGACTTTC. Its protein product is CASSFRGSGANVLTF. The chain has TRBV28 and TRBJ2-6; the D is unclear. This CDR3 has 15 residues. Trimming left V 3 bases short and J 0 bases short, with 6 bases between. Germline CDR1 MDHEN, CDR2 SYDVKM.

The chain combines TRBV14 with TRBJ2-2; 8 positions agree with TRBD2. Germline V gene data show CDR1 as SGHDN and CDR2 as FVKESK. The CDR3 contains 15 residues. The J segment lost 6 bases and the V segment lost 3 bases, leaving 6 bases of the junction unmatched. CDR3 protein: CASSHRSLAAGELFF. CDR3 DNA: TGTGCCAGCAGCCATCGGTCACTAGCGGCCGGGGAGCTGTTTTTT.

The V gene is TRBV14, the J gene TRBJ2-1; either TRBD1 or TRBD2 may supply D (5 bases each). V was pared by 3 bases and J by 7 bases, with 19 bases between. Germline V CDR1 and CDR2: SGHDN, FVKESK. The CDR3 has 16 residues. CDR3 DNA: TGTGCCAGCAGCCAGCACACGGGACCCCTTTTAAATGAGCAGTTCTTC. Protein product: CASSQHTGPLLNEQFF. Together with reference TRBV14 and TRBJ2-1, the CDR3 gives the full variable domain: EAGVTQFPSHSVIEKGQTVTLRCDPISGHDNLYWYRRVMGKEIKFLLHFVKESKQDESGMPNNRFLAERTGGTYSTLKVQPAELEDSGVYFCASSQHTGPLLNEQFFGPGTRLTVL.

The gene calls are TRBV5-1 and TRBJ1-4, with D unresolved. The ends were cut back, 4 bases at V and 0 bases at J, with 10 bases in the middle. Germline loops: CDR1 SGHRS, CDR2 YFSETQ. The CDR3 spans 15 residues. The CDR3 is CASSKDAATNEKLFF. CDR3 DNA sequence: TGCGCCAGCAGCAAGGACGCAGCAACTAATGAAAAACTGTTTTTT.

The V and J genes are TRBV18 and TRBJ1-1; D unresolved. This CDR3 spans 12 amino acids. With 10 bases removed from V and 1 base from J, the gap between germline ends came to 10 bases. Per the germline V gene, CDR1 is KGHSH and CDR2 is LQKENI. CDR3 DNA: TGTGCCATCTGGACGGGGAACACTGAAGCTTTCTTT. It translates to CAIWTGNTEAFF.

The chain combines TRBV4-1 with TRBJ2-5, with 7 bases fitting TRBD2. CDR3 length: 16 amino acids. Looked up from germline, CDR1 is MGHRA and CDR2 is YSYEKL. V gave up 3 bases and J gave up 5 bases; unmatched junction bases: 12. CDR3: CASSHVVGLSHETQYF. The CDR3 DNA is TGCGCCAGCAGCCATGTTGTGGGACTAAGTCACGAGACCCAGTACTTC.

The rearrangement joins TRBV27 to TRBJ2-3; D uncertain. The CDR3 sequence is 13 residues long. CDR1 MNHEY and CDR2 SMNVEV come from the germline V gene (reference sequence). Trimming left V 2 bases short and J 6 bases short, with 9 bases between. CDR3 nucleotides: TGTGCCAGCAGTTTAATGGGGTTGGATACGCAGTATTTT. Encoded protein: CASSLMGLDTQYF.